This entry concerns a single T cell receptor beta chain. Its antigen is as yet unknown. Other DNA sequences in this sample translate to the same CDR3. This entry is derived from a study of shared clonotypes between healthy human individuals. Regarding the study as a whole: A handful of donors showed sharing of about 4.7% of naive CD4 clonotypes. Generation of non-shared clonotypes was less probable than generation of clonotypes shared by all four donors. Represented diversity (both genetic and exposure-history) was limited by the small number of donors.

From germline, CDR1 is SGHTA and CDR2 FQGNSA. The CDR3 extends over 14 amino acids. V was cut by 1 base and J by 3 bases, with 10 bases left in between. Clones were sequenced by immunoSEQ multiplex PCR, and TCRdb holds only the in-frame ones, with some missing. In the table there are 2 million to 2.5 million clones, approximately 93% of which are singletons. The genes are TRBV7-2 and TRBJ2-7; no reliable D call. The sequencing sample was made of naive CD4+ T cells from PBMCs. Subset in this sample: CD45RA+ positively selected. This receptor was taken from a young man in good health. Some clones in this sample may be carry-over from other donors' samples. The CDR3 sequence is CASSLVEWGYEQYF. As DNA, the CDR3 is TGTGCCAGCAGCTTAGTGGAGTGGGGCTACGAGCAGTACTTC.